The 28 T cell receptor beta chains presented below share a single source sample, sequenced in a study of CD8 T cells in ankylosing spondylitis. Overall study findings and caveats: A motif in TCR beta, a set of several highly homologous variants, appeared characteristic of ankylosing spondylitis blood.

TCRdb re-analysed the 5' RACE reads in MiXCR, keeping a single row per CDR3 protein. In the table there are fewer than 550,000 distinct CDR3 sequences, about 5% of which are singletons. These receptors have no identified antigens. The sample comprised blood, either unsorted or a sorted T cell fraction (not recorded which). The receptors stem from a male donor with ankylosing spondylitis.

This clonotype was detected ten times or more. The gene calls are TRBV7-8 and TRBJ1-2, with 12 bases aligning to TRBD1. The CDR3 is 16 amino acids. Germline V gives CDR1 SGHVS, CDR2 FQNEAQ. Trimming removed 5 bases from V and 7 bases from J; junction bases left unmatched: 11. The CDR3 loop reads CASSPRWGQGASGYTF. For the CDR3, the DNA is TGTGCCAGCAGCCCACGGTGGGGACAGGGGGCTAGTGGCTACACCTTC. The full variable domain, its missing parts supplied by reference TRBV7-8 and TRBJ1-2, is GAGVSQSPRYKVAKRGQDVALRCDPISGHVSLFWYQQALGQGPEFLTYFQNEAQLDKSGLPSDRFFAERPEGSVSTLKIQRTQQEDSAVYLCASSPRWGQGASGYTFGSGTRLTVV.

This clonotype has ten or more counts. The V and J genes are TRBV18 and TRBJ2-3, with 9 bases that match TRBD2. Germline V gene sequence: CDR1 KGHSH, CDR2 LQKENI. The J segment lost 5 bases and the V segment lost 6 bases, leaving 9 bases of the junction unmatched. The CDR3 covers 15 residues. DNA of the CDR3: TGTGCCAGCTCGTCCCCGGGACTAGCTTTAGATACGCAGTATTTT. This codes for CASSSPGLALDTQYF.

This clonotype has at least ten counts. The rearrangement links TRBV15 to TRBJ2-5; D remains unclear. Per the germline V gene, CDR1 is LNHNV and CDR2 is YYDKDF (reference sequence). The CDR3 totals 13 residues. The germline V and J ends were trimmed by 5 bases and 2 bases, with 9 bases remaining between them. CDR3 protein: CATSPPLQETQYF. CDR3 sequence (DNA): TGTGCCACCAGCCCTCCCTTACAAGAGACCCAGTACTTC.

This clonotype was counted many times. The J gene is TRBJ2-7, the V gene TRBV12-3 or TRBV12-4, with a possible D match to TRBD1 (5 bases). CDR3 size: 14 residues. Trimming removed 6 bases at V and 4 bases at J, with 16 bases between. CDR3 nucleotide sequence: TGTGCCAGCAGAAGGGGCAACGGAAATTACGAGCAGTACTTC. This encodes CASRRGNGNYEQYF.

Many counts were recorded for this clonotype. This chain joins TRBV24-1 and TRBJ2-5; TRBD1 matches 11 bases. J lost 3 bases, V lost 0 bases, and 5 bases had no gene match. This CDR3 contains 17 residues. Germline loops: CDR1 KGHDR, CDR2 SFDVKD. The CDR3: CATSDLRTGGVEETQYF. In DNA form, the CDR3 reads TGTGCCACCAGTGATTTGCGGACAGGGGGCGTGGAAGAGACCCAGTACTTC.

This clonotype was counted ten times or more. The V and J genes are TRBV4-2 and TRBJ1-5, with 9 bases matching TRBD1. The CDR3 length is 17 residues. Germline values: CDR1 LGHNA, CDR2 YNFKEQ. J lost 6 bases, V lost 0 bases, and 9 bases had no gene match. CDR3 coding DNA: TGTGCCAGCAGCCAAGATCCCCTGGACAGGGGTGGTCAGCCCCAGCATTTT. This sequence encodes CASSQDPLDRGGQPQHF.

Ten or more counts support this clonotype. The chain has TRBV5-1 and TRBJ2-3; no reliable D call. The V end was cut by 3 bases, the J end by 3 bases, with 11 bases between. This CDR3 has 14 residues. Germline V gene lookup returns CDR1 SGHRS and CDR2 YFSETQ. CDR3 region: CASSSRLPTDTQYF. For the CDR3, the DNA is TGCGCCAGCAGCTCCCGACTCCCAACAGATACGCAGTATTTT.

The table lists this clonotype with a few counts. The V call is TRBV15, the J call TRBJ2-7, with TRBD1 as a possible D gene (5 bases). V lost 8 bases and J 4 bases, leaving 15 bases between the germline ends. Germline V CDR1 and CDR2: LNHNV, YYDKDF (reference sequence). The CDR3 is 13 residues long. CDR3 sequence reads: CATGHSLGYEQYF. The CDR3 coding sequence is TGTGCCACCGGACATTCCTTGGGGTACGAGCAGTACTTC.

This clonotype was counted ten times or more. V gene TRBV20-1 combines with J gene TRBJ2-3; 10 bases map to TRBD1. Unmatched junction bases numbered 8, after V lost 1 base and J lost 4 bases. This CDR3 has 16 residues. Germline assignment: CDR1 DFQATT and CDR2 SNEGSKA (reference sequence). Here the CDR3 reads CSARGFRDRGPDTQYF. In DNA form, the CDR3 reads TGCAGTGCTAGAGGGTTCCGGGACAGGGGTCCAGATACGCAGTATTTT.

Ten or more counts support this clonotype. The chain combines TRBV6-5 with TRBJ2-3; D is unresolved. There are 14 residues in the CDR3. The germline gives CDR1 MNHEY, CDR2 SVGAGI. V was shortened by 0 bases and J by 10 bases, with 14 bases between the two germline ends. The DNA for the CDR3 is TGTGCCAGCAGTTACTCCCGCCCTACACAATCGCAGTATTTT. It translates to CASSYSRPTQSQYF.

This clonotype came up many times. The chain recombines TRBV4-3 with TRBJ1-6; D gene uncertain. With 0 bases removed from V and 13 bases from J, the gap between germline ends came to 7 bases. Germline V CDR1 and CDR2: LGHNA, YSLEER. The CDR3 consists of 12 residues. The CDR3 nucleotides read TGCGCCAGCAGCCAAGATCGTGGCCCCCTCCACTTT. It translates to CASSQDRGPLHF.

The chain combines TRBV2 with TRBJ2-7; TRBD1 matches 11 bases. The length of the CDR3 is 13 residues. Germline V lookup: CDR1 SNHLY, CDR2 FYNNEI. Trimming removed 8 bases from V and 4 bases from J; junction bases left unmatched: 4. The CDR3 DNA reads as TGTGCCAGCCCGGGACAGGGGGGATACGAGCAGTACTTC. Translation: CASPGQGGYEQYF.

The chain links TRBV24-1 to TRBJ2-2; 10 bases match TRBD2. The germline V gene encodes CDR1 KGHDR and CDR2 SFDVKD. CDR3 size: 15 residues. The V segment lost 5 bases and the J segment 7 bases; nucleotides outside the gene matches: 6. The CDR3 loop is CATSGPSGSFGELFF. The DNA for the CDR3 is TGTGCCACCAGTGGTCCTAGCGGGAGTTTCGGGGAGCTGTTTTTT.

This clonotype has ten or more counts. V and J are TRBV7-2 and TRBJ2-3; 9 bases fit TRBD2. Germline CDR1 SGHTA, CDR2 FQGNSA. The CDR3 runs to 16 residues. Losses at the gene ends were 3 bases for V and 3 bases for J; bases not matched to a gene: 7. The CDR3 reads CASSFQRGELTDTQYF. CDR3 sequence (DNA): TGTGCCAGCAGCTTTCAGCGGGGGGAGTTGACAGATACGCAGTATTTT.

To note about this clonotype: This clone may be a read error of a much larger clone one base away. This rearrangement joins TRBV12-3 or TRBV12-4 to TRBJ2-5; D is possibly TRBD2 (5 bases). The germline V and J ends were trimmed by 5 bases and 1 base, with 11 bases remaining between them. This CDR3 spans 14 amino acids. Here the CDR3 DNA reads TGTGCCAGCAGTGCCCGCGGGTGCCAAGAGACCCAGTACTTC. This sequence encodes CASSARGCQETQYF.

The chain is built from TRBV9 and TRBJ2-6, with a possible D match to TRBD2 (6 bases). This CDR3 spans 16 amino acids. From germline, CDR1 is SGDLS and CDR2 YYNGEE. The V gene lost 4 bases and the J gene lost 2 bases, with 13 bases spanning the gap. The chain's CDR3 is CASSPRGGTGANVLTF. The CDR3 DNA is TGTGCCAGCAGCCCCCGTGGGGGGACTGGGGCCAACGTCCTGACTTTC.

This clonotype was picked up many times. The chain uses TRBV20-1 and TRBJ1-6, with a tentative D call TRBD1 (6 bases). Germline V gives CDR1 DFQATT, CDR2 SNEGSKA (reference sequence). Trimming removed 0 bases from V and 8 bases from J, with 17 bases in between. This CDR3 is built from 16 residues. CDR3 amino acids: CSARDQRTAEYSPLHF. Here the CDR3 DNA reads TGCAGTGCTAGAGATCAACGGACAGCGGAATATTCACCCCTCCACTTT.

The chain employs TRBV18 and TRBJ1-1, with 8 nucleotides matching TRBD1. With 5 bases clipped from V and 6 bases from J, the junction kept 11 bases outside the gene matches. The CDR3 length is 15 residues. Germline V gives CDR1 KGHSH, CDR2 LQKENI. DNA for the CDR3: TGTGCCAGCTCAGAATTTACCAGGGGGCAGGCTGAAGCTTTCTTT. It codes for CASSEFTRGQAEAFF.

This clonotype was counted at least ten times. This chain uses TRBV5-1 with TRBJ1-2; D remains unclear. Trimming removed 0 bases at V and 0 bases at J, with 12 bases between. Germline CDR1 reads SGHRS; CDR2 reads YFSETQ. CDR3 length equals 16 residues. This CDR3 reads CASSLGPTGANYGYTF. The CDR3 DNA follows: TGCGCCAGCAGCTTGGGTCCGACCGGAGCTAACTATGGCTACACCTTC. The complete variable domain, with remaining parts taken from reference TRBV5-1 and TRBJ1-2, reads KAGVTQTPRYLIKTRGQQVTLSCSPISGHRSVSWYQQTPGQGLQFLFEYFSETQRNKGNFPGRFSGRQFSNSRSEMNVSTLELGDSALYLCASSLGPTGANYGYTFGSGTRLTVV.

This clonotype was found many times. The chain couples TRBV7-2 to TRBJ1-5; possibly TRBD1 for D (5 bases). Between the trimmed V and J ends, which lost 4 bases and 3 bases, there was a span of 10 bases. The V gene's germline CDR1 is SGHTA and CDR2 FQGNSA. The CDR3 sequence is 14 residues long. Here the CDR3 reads CASSSDSPNQPQHF. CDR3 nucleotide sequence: TGTGCCAGCAGCTCCGACAGTCCCAATCAGCCCCAGCATTTT.

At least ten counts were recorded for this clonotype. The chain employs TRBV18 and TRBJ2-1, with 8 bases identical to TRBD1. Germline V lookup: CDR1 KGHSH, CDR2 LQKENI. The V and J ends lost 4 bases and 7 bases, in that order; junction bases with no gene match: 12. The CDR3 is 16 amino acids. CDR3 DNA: TGTGCCAGCTCACGTAATACAGGGGGAGCCCCAAATGAGCAGTTCTTC. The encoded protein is CASSRNTGGAPNEQFF.

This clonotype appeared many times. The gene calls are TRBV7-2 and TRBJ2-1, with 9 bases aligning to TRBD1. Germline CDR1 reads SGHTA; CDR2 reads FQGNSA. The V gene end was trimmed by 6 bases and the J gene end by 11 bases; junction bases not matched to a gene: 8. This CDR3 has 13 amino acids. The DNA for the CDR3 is TGTGCCAGCAGGCGTCGGACAGGGGACAAGCAGTTCTTC. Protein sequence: CASRRRTGDKQFF.

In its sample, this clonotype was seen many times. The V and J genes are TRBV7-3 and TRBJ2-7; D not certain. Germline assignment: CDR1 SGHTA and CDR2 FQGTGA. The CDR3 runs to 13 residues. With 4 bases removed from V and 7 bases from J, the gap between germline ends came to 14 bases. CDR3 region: CASSSGAYQEQYF. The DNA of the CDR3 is TGTGCCAGCAGCTCTGGAGCATATCAGGAGCAGTACTTC.

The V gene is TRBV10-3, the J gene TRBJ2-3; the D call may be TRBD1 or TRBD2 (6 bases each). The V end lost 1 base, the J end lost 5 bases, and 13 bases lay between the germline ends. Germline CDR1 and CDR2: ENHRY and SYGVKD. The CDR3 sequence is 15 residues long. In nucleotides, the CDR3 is TGTGCCATCAGTGAGTTTGGGGGGCGCGGAGATACGCAGTATTTT. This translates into CAISEFGGRGDTQYF.

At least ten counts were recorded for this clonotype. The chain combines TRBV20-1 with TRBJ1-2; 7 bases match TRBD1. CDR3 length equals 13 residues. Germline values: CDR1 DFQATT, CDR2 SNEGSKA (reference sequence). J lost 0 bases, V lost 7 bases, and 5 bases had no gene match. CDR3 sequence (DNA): TGCAGTGTTCGGGACAGCGCTAACTATGGCTACACCTTC. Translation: CSVRDSANYGYTF.

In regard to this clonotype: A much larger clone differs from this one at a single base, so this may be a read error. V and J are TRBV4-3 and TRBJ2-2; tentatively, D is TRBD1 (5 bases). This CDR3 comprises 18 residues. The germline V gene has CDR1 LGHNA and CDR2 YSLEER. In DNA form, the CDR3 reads TGCGCCAGCTGCCAAGATCGTATGGGGCCAGGGAACACCGGGGAGCTGTTTTTT. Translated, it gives CASCQDRMGPGNTGELFF.

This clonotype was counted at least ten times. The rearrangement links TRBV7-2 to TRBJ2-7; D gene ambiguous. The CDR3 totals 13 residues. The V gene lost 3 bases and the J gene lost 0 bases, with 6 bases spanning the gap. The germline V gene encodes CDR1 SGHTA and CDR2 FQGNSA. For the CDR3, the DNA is TGTGCCAGCAGCTTTTACAACTCCTACGAGCAGTACTTC. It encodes CASSFYNSYEQYF.

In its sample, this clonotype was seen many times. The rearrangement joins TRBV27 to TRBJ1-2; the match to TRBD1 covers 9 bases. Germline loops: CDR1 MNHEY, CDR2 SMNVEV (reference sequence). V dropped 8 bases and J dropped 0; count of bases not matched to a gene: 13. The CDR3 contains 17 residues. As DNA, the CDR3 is TGTGCCAGCGGTCACGATATTAGACAGGGGGCTAACTATGGCTACACCTTC. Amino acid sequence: CASGHDIRQGANYGYTF.